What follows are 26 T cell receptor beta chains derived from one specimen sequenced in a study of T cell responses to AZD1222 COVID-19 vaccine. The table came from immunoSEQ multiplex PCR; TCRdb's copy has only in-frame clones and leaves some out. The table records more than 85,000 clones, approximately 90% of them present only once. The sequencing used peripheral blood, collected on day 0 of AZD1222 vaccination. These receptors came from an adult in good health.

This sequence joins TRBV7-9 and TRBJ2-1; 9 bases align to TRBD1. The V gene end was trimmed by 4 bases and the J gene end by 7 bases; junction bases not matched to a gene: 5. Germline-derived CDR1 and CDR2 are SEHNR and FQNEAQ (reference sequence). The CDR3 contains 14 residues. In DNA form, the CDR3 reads TGTGCCAGCAGCTGGGACAGGGAGGTTAATGAGCAGTTCTTC. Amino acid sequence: CASSWDREVNEQFF.

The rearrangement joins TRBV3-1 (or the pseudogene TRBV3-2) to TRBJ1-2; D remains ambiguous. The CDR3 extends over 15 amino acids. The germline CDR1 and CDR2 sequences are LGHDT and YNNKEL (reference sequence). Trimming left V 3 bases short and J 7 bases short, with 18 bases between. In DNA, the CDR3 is TGTGCCAGCAGCCATTCACCCGACTCTCCGGGTGGCTACACCTTC. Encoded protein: CASSHSPDSPGGYTF.

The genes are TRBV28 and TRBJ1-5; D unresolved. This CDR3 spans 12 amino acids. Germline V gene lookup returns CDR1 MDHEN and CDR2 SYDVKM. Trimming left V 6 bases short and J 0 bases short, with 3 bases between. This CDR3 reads CASRDSNQPQHF. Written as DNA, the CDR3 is TGTGCCAGCAGGGATAGCAATCAGCCCCAGCATTTT.

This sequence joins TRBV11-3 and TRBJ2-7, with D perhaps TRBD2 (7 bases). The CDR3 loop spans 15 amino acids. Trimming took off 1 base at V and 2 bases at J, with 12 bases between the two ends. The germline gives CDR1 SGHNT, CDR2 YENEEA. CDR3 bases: TGTGCCAGCAGCTTAGGGCGGGGGCCCACCTACGAGCAGTACTTC. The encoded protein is CASSLGRGPTYEQYF.

The CDR3 coding sequence is TGTGCCAGCAGGGCCAGGGGGGCTGGAAACACCATATATTTT. Protein product: CASRARGAGNTIYF. The gene calls are TRBV5-4 and TRBJ1-3; TRBD1 matches at 7 bases. The length of the CDR3 is 14 residues. CDR1 SGHNT and CDR2 YYREEE come from the germline V gene (reference sequence). The V gene end was trimmed by 5 bases and the J gene end by 2 bases; junction bases not matched to a gene: 4.

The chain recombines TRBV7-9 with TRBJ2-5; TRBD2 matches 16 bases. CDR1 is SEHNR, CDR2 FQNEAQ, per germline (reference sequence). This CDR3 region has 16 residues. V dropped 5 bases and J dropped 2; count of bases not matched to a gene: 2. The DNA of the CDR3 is TGTGCCAGCAGCCCGGGACTAGCGGGGGGGCAAGAGACCCAGTACTTC. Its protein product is CASSPGLAGGQETQYF.

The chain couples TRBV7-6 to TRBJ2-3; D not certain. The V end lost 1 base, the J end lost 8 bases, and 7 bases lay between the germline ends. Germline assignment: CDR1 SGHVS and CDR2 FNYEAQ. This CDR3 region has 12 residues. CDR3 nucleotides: TGTGCCAGCAGCTTAGACCGAGGTACGCAGTATTTT. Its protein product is CASSLDRGTQYF. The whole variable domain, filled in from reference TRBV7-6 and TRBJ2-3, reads GAGVSQSPRYKVTKRGQDVALRCDPISGHVSLYWYRQALGQGPEFLTYFNYEAQQDKSGLPNDRFSAERPEGSISTLTIQRTEQRDSAMYRCASSLDRGTQYFGPGTRLTVL.

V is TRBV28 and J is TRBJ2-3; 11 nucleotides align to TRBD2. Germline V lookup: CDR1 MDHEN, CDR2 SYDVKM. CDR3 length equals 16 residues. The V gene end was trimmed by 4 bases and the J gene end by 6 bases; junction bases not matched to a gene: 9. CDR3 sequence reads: CASSSPTSGSRDTQYF. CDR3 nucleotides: TGTGCCAGCAGTTCCCCCACTAGCGGGAGTCGGGATACGCAGTATTTT.

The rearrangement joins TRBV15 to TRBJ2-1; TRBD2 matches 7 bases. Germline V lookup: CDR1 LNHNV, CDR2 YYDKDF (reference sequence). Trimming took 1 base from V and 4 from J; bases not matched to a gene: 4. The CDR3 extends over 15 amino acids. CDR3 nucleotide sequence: TGTGCCACCAGCAGAGTCAGCGGGAATTACAATGAGCAGTTCTTC. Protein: CATSRVSGNYNEQFF. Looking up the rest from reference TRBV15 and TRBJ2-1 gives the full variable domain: DAMVIQNPRYQVTQFGKPVTLSCSQTLNHNVMYWYQQKSSQAPKLLFHYYDKDFNNEADTPDNFQSRRPNTSFCFLDIRSPGLGDTAMYLCATSRVSGNYNEQFFGPGTRLTVL.

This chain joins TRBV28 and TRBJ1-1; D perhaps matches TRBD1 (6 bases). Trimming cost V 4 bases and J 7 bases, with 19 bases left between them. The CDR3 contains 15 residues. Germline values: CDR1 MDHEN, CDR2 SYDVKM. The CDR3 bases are TGTGCCAGCAGTTCATCCACCACAGGGTCAGGTGAAGCTTTCTTT. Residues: CASSSSTTGSGEAFF.

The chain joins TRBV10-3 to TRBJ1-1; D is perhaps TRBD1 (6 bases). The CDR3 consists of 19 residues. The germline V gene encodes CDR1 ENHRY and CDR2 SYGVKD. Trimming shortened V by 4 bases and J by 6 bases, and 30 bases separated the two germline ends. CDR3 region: CAISAGRGRARGEHAEAFF. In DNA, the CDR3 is TGTGCCATCAGTGCCGGCAGGGGAAGGGCGAGGGGCGAACACGCTGAAGCTTTCTTT.

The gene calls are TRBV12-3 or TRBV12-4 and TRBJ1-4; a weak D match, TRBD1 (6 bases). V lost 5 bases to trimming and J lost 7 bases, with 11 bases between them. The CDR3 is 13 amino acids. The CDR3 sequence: CASSPGQIEKLFF. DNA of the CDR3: TGTGCCAGCAGTCCTGGACAGATTGAAAAACTGTTTTTT.

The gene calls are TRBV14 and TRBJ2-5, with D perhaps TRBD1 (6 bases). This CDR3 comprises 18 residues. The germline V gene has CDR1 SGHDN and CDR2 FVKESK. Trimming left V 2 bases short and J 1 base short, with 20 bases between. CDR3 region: CASSQNANEDRAQETQYF. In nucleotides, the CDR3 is TGTGCCAGCAGCCAAAACGCGAACGAGGACAGAGCCCAAGAGACCCAGTACTTC.

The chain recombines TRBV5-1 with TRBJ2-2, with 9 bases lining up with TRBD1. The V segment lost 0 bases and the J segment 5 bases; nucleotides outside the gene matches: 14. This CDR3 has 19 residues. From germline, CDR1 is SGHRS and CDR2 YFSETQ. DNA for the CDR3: TGCGCCAGCAGCTTGGAGGCCTTCGGGGACAGGGTCGGGACCGGGGAGCTGTTTTTT. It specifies CASSLEAFGDRVGTGELFF.

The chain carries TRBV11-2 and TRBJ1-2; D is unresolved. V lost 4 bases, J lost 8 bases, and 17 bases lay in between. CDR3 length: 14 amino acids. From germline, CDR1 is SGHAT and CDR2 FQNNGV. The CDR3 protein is CASSSPDLPSGYTF. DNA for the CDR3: TGTGCCAGCAGCTCCCCCGATTTGCCCTCCGGCTACACCTTC.

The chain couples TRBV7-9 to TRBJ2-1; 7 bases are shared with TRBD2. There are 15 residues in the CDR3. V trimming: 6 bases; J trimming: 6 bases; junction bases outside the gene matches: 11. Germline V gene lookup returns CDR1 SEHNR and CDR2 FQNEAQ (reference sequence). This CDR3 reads CASSGARGRGNEQFF. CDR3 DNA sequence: TGTGCCAGCAGTGGGGCGCGGGGGAGGGGCAATGAGCAGTTCTTC.

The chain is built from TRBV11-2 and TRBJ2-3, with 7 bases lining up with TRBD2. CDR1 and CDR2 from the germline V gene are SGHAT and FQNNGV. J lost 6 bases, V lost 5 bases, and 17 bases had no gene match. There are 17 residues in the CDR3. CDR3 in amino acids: CASSQSPGGWALDTQYF. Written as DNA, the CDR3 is TGTGCCAGCAGCCAATCTCCGGGGGGTTGGGCCTTGGATACGCAGTATTTT.

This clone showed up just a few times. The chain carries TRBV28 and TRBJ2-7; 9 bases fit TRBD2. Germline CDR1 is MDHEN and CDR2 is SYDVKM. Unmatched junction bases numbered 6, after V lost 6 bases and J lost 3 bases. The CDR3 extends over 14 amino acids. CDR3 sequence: CASRASGDRYEQYF. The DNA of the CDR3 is TGTGCCAGCAGGGCTAGCGGGGATCGCTACGAGCAGTACTTC.

The CDR3 DNA follows: TGCGCCAGCAGCCATGTAATGGAACGGGCCACTGAAGCTTTCTTT. Translating it yields CASSHVMERATEAFF. The chain links TRBV4-3 to TRBJ1-1; no reliable D call. This CDR3 region has 15 residues. Trimming stripped 3 bases from V and 4 bases from J, with 15 bases between. The germline gives CDR1 LGHNA, CDR2 YSLEER.

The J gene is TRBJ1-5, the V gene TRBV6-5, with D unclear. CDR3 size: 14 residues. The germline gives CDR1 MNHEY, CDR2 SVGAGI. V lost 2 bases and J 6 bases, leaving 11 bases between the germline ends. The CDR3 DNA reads TGTGCCAGCAGTTACGAGGGTTGGGGTCAGCCCCAGCATTTT. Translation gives CASSYEGWGQPQHF.

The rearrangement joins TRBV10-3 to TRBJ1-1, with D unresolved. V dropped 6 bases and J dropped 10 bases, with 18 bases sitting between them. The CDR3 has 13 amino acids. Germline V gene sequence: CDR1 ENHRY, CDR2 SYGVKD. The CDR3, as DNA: TGTGCCATCAGCCCATCCGGGGATAGAGGAGCTTTCTTT. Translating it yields CAISPSGDRGAFF.

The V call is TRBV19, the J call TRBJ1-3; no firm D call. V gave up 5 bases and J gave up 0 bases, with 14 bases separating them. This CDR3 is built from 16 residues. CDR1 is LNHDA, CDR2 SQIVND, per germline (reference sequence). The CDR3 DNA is TGTGCCAGTAGTCGGGCAGCAATGAGCTCTGGAAACACCATATATTTT. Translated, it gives CASSRAAMSSGNTIYF.

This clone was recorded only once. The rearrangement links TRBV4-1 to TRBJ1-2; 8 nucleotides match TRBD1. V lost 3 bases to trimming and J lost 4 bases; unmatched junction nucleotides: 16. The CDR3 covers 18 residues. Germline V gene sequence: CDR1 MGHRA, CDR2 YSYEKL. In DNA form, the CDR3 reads TGCGCCAGCAGCCATGCGGGCAGGGGGCGCGAGGGTAGCTATGGCTACACCTTC. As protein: CASSHAGRGREGSYGYTF.

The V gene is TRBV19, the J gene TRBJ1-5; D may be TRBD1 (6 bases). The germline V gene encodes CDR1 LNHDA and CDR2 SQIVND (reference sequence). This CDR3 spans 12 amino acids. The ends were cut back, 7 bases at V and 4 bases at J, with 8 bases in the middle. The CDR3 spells CASNRVNQPQHF. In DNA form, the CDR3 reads TGTGCCAGTAACAGGGTAAATCAGCCCCAGCATTTT. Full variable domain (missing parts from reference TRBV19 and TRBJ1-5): DGGITQSPKYLFRKEGQNVTLSCEQNLNHDAMYWYRQDPGQGLRLIYYSQIVNDFQKGDIAEGYSVSREKKESFPLTVTSAQKNPTAFYLCASNRVNQPQHFGDGTRLSIL.

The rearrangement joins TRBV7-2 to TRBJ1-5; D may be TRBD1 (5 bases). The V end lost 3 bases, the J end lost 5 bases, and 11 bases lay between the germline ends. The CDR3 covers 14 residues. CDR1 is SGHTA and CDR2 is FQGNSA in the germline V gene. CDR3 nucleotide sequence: TGTGCCAGCAGCTTGGGACGGCTAGATCAGCCCCAGCATTTT. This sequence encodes CASSLGRLDQPQHF. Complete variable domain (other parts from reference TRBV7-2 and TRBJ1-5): GAGVSQSPSNKVTEKGKDVELRCDPISGHTALYWYRQSLGQGLEFLIYFQGNSAPDKSGLPSDRFSAERTGGSVSTLTIQRTQQEDSAVYLCASSLGRLDQPQHFGDGTRLSIL.

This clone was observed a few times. The CDR3 sequence: CASSFPWGQETQYF. CDR3 DNA sequence: TGTGCCAGCAGCTTTCCATGGGGACAAGAGACCCAGTACTTC. V is TRBV7-9 and J is TRBJ2-5, with D hard to call. Germline loops: CDR1 SEHNR, CDR2 FQNEAQ (reference sequence). The CDR3 consists of 14 residues. V gave up 3 bases and J gave up 2 bases, with 10 bases separating them.